Following are 31 T cell receptor beta chains from one sample sequenced in a study of T cell repertoires in cytomegalovirus infection. From the reads, TCRdb called clonotypes with MiXCR, one entry per CDR3 protein. The sample contains around 200,000 distinct CDR3 sequences, approximately 38% of which appear only once. No antigen has been assigned to these receptors. Sequences were derived from CD8+ T cells from cultured PBMCs, sampled from culture after CMV antigen stimulation. These receptors were taken from a human donor in good health (CMV status not recorded). Some clones in this sample may be carry-over from other donors' samples.

This clonotype was observed a handful of times. The chain couples TRBV6-6 to TRBJ2-5, with 9 positions matching TRBD2. CDR3 length equals 15 residues. V shed 7 bases and J 2 bases; nucleotides not matched to a gene: 8. The germline V gene has CDR1 MNHNY and CDR2 SVGAGI (reference sequence). The CDR3 protein is CASTHFGLAQETQYF. CDR3 coding DNA: TGTGCCAGCACCCATTTCGGACTAGCGCAAGAGACCCAGTACTTC.

This clonotype turned up a few times. This sequence joins TRBV27 and TRBJ2-7; possibly TRBD2 for D (6 bases). The germline V gene has CDR1 MNHEY and CDR2 SMNVEV (reference sequence). V was cut by 7 bases and J by 0 bases, with 16 bases left in between. This CDR3 region has 15 residues. The CDR3 loop reads CASTRAGLSSYEQYF. CDR3 DNA sequence: TGTGCCAGCACCCGGGCGGGGCTAAGCTCCTACGAGCAGTACTTC.

The rearrangement joins TRBV12-5 to TRBJ1-2, with TRBD1 as a possible D gene (6 bases). This CDR3 contains 14 residues. The V gene's germline CDR1 is LGHNT and CDR2 FRNRAP. V was clipped by 6 bases and J by 0 bases, with 11 bases between them. The CDR3 DNA is TGTGCTAGTGGATCAGGGGCTCCTAACTATGGCTACACCTTC. It specifies CASGSGAPNYGYTF.

This clonotype was seen a few times. The chain joins TRBV2 to TRBJ1-5; D is perhaps TRBD1 (5 bases). CDR3 length: 14 amino acids. Germline CDR1 and CDR2: SNHLY and FYNNEI. V was trimmed by 6 bases and J by 0 bases, leaving 9 bases between them. Here the CDR3 DNA reads TGTGCCAGCAGAGACAGCTATAGCAATCAGCCCCAGCATTTT. Its protein is CASRDSYSNQPQHF. The complete variable domain, with remaining parts taken from reference TRBV2 and TRBJ1-5, reads EPEVTQTPSHQVTQMGQEVILRCVPISNHLYFYWYRQILGQKVEFLVSFYNNEISEKSEIFDDQFSVERPDGSNFTLKIRSTKLEDSAMYFCASRDSYSNQPQHFGDGTRLSIL.

CDR3 nucleotide sequence: TGTGCCAGCAGCTCACCCGGGACTAGCCATGAGCAGTTCTTC. Translating it yields CASSSPGTSHEQFF. The chain has TRBV7-6 and TRBJ2-1, with 9 bases lining up with TRBD2. J was trimmed by 8 bases and V by 4 bases; bases with no gene match: 6. CDR3 length: 14 amino acids. Germline values: CDR1 SGHVS, CDR2 FNYEAQ.

The chain has TRBV4-1 and TRBJ2-7; D remains unclear. Germline V CDR1 and CDR2: MGHRA, YSYEKL. V was pared by 0 bases and J by 2 bases, with 14 bases between. This CDR3 has 16 residues. CDR3 sequence (DNA): TGCGCCAGCAGCCAAGAACCGACATACAGTACCTACGAGCAGTACTTC. Its protein is CASSQEPTYSTYEQYF.

As concerns this clonotype: This clone may be a read error of a much larger clone one base away. The conserved final phenylalanine or tryptophan is absent from the CDR3, which likely points to a read error. The V gene is TRBV7-8, the J gene TRBJ2-3; 9 nucleotides align to TRBD2. The CDR3 is 17 amino acids. Germline V gives CDR1 SGHVS, CDR2 FQNEAQ. V lost 4 bases, J lost 2 bases, and 10 bases stayed unmatched. The CDR3 loop is CASSSHVAGALTDTQYL. CDR3 bases: TGTGCCAGCAGCTCCCATGTAGCGGGGGCCCTCACAGATACGCAGTATTTA.

This chain joins TRBV7-1 and TRBJ2-5, with TRBD1 as a possible D gene (6 bases). TRBV7-1 is an open reading frame, and its role is uncertain. V was cut by 1 base and J by 7 bases, with 13 bases left in between. This CDR3 comprises 14 residues. CDR3 sequence reads: CASSSEDSPGTQYF. In DNA, the CDR3 is TGTGCCAGCAGCTCAGAGGACAGCCCGGGGACCCAGTACTTC.

This clonotype has more than one count but fewer than ten. The chain joins TRBV2 to TRBJ1-4; D not resolved. CDR1 SNHLY and CDR2 FYNNEI come from the germline V gene. The CDR3 totals 13 residues. Trimming removed 7 bases from V and 2 bases from J, with 8 bases in between. CDR3 region: CASIQVTNEKLFF. The CDR3 coding sequence is TGTGCCAGCATTCAGGTGACTAATGAAAAACTGTTTTTT.

This chain uses TRBV7-3 with TRBJ1-2; perhaps TRBD1 as D (5 bases). Germline V gene lookup returns CDR1 SGHTA and CDR2 FQGTGA. V lost 8 bases and J 4 bases, leaving 20 bases between the germline ends. The CDR3 totals 15 residues. Here the CDR3 DNA reads TGTGCCAGCGCCCCAGGGAGGGGTTTTAGCTATGGCTACACCTTC. This translates into CASAPGRGFSYGYTF.

This clonotype has a count of ten or more. This chain joins TRBV12-3 or TRBV12-4 and TRBJ1-3; D gene unclear. The CDR3 contains 17 residues. V lost 3 bases, J lost 0 bases, and 15 bases lay in between. The CDR3 is CASSFRKPRFSGNTIYF. In nucleotides, the CDR3 is TGTGCCAGCAGTTTTAGAAAGCCTCGATTCTCTGGAAACACCATATATTTT.

J is TRBJ2-7 and V is TRBV7-6, with 7 nucleotides matching TRBD1. The germline V gene encodes CDR1 SGHVS and CDR2 FNYEAQ. This CDR3 has 13 residues. The trim removed 5 bases at V and 4 bases at J, leaving 5 bases unmatched. The CDR3 coding sequence is TGTGCCAGCAGCCTAGACAGGGTTTACGAGCAGTACTTC. This codes for CASSLDRVYEQYF.

The V call is TRBV19, the J call TRBJ1-2, with D unclear. The CDR3 length is 16 residues. V was clipped by 5 bases and J by 0 bases, with 16 bases between them. Germline values: CDR1 LNHDA, CDR2 SQIVND (reference sequence). For the CDR3, the DNA is TGTGCCAGTAGTCTTAAATCGAGGGCGACTAACTATGGCTACACCTTC. Its protein product is CASSLKSRATNYGYTF.

This chain connects TRBV5-4 to TRBJ2-3, with D perhaps TRBD1 or TRBD2 (5 bases each). CDR3 size: 17 residues. Germline V gene sequence: CDR1 SGHNT, CDR2 YYREEE (reference sequence). Trimming took off 2 bases at V and 5 bases at J, with 21 bases between the two ends. This CDR3 reads CASSFGAPPRVGDTQYF. The CDR3 bases are TGTGCCAGCAGCTTCGGGGCCCCACCTAGGGTGGGAGATACGCAGTATTTT.

The chain links TRBV12-3 or TRBV12-4 to TRBJ2-7, with D perhaps matching TRBD1 (6 bases). The ends were cut back, 5 bases at V and 11 bases at J, with 25 bases in the middle. CDR3 length: 15 residues. CDR3 protein: CASSPHLRDNYVKYF. The CDR3 nucleotides read TGTGCCAGCAGTCCCCACCTCCGGGACAACTACGTGAAGTACTTC.

The rearrangement joins TRBV20-1 to TRBJ2-7; TRBD2 might be the D (5 bases). Germline-derived CDR1 and CDR2 are DFQATT and SNEGSKA (reference sequence). The CDR3 is 13 amino acids. Between the trimmed V and J ends, which lost 5 bases and 2 bases, there was a span of 13 bases. The CDR3 loop is CSAYGGVAYEQYF. As DNA, the CDR3 is TGCAGTGCTTACGGAGGTGTCGCCTACGAGCAGTACTTC.

The table lists this clonotype with a few counts. The rearrangement uses TRBV6-6 and TRBJ2-7; 7 nucleotides align to TRBD1. Trimming took 4 bases from V and 1 from J; bases not matched to a gene: 4. Germline V gives CDR1 MNHNY, CDR2 SVGAGI (reference sequence). The CDR3 loop spans 14 amino acids. This CDR3 is CASSSTGDSYEQYF. CDR3 bases: TGTGCCAGCAGTTCCACAGGGGATTCCTACGAGCAGTACTTC.

The table lists this clonotype with a few counts. J is TRBJ2-1 and V is TRBV24-1; the D is unclear. CDR1 and CDR2 from the germline V gene are KGHDR and SFDVKD. V was clipped by 0 bases and J by 4 bases, with 3 bases between them. The CDR3 spans 13 residues. The CDR3 sequence: CATSDLQYNEQFF. CDR3 nucleotide sequence: TGTGCCACCAGTGATTTGCAGTACAATGAGCAGTTCTTC.

A few counts support this clonotype. The V call is TRBV20-1, the J call TRBJ2-2; the D is unclear. Looked up from germline, CDR1 is DFQATT and CDR2 is SNEGSKA (reference sequence). Trimming shortened V by 0 bases and J by 4 bases, and 3 bases separated the two germline ends. The CDR3 has 12 residues. CDR3 nucleotides: TGCAGTGCTAGAGAGCTCACCGGGGAGCTGTTTTTT. Its translation is CSARELTGELFF.

The chain recombines TRBV11-2 with TRBJ2-7; D is undetermined. Trimming took 3 bases from V and 5 from J, leaving 17 bases between them. Per the germline V gene, CDR1 is SGHAT and CDR2 is FQNNGV. The CDR3 runs to 15 residues. The CDR3 reads CASSFLDRHTHEQYF. The CDR3 DNA sequence: TGTGCCAGCAGCTTCCTCGATAGGCACACGCACGAGCAGTACTTC.

Written as DNA, the CDR3 is TGTGCCAGCAGCTCGTATAGGGGACTTATCCACGAGCAGTACTTC. Its protein is CASSSYRGLIHEQYF. The rearrangement uses TRBV7-9 and TRBJ2-7, with TRBD2 as a possible D gene (6 bases). V dropped 4 bases and J dropped 5 bases, with 18 bases sitting between them. This CDR3 has 15 amino acids. Per the germline V gene, CDR1 is SEHNR and CDR2 is FQNEAQ (reference sequence).

The sample holds a few counts of this clonotype. The chain combines TRBV15 with TRBJ2-3; TRBD2 matches at 9 bases. V lost 9 bases, J lost 6 bases, and 13 bases stayed unmatched. This CDR3 spans 15 amino acids. Germline assignment: CDR1 LNHNV and CDR2 YYDKDF (reference sequence). For the CDR3, the DNA is TGTGCCACGGACCCCGGTGGGACTAGCTTCGATACGCAGTATTTT. Protein sequence: CATDPGGTSFDTQYF.

This clonotype was seen more than once but under ten times. CDR3 sequence: CASSHKTTADTQYF. CDR3 coding DNA: TGTGCCAGCTCACACAAAACAACGGCAGATACGCAGTATTTT. The V gene is TRBV18, the J gene TRBJ2-3, with D unclear. V shed 4 bases and J shed 4 bases, with 12 bases lying between them. This CDR3 has 14 residues. The V gene's germline CDR1 is KGHSH and CDR2 LQKENI. The full variable domain, in which reference TRBV18 and TRBJ2-3 provide the parts outside the CDR3, is NAGVMQNPRHLVRRRGQEARLRCSPMKGHSHVYWYRQLPEEGLKFMVYLQKENIIDESGMPKERFSAEFPKEGPSILRIQQVVRGDSAAYFCASSHKTTADTQYFGPGTRLTVL.

This clonotype has ten or more counts. The V call is TRBV7-2, the J call TRBJ2-7, with D perhaps given as TRBD1 or TRBD2 (5 bases each). The CDR3 covers 12 residues. V was clipped by 4 bases and J by 7 bases, with 11 bases between them. Germline lookup yields CDR1 SGHTA and CDR2 FQGNSA. CDR3 region: CASSSWGGEQYF. In DNA form, the CDR3 reads TGTGCCAGCAGCTCGTGGGGCGGGGAGCAGTACTTC.

This clonotype was counted between two and nine times. The chain's CDR3 is CASSSTPQETQYF. The CDR3, as DNA: TGCGCCAGCAGCTCGACACCCCAAGAGACCCAGTACTTC. The rearrangement joins TRBV5-1 to TRBJ2-5; D gene ambiguous. The length of the CDR3 is 13 residues. Trimming removed 3 bases from V and 1 base from J, with 7 bases in between. In germline, CDR1 is SGHRS, CDR2 YFSETQ. The complete variable domain, with remaining parts taken from reference TRBV5-1 and TRBJ2-5, reads KAGVTQTPRYLIKTRGQQVTLSCSPISGHRSVSWYQQTPGQGLQFLFEYFSETQRNKGNFPGRFSGRQFSNSRSEMNVSTLELGDSALYLCASSSTPQETQYFGPGTRLLVL.

The table lists this clonotype with many counts. The CDR3, as DNA: TGTGCCAGCAGCTTAGATCGGGATCGATTCACTGAAGCTTTCTTT. Encoded protein: CASSLDRDRFTEAFF. The rearrangement links TRBV7-8 to TRBJ1-1; no definite D call. V lost 1 base to trimming and J lost 4 bases, with 13 bases between them. Germline lookup yields CDR1 SGHVS and CDR2 FQNEAQ. The CDR3 covers 15 residues.

This clonotype was seen more than once but under ten times. The V gene is TRBV7-6, the J gene TRBJ1-1, with D unresolved. The CDR3 has 15 amino acids. Trimming pared 0 bases from V and 6 bases from J, leaving 14 bases between. Germline loops: CDR1 SGHVS, CDR2 FNYEAQ. CDR3 bases: TGTGCCAGCAGCTTAGCGCCTGAGACCGGGTCTGAAGCTTTCTTT. Its translation is CASSLAPETGSEAFF.

CDR3 coding DNA: TGCAGCGTTGAAGATCGGGGGACAATGGGAGAGACCCAGTACTTC. This sequence encodes CSVEDRGTMGETQYF. The rearrangement joins TRBV29-1 to TRBJ2-5; D may be TRBD1 or TRBD2 (6 bases each). Germline V lookup: CDR1 SQVTM, CDR2 ANQGSEA. Trimming stripped 0 bases from V and 4 bases from J, with 15 bases between. The CDR3 runs 15 residues.

This clonotype appeared a few times. The J gene is TRBJ2-1, the V gene TRBV7-3; 7 bases line up with TRBD2. Germline V lookup: CDR1 SGHTA, CDR2 FQGTGA. V gave up 8 bases and J gave up 8 bases; unmatched junction bases: 18. The CDR3 extends over 16 amino acids. The CDR3 protein is CASGRGTGLVFDEQFF. The CDR3 nucleotides are TGTGCCAGCGGGAGGGGAACAGGACTAGTGTTCGATGAGCAGTTCTTC.

The CDR3 is CASSLARGRSWKNIQYF. DNA for the CDR3: TGTGCCAGCAGCTTAGCGCGGGGCCGTAGCTGGAAAAACATTCAGTACTTC. This chain uses TRBV7-8 with TRBJ2-4, with D possibly matching TRBD2 (6 bases). The germline V gene has CDR1 SGHVS and CDR2 FQNEAQ. This CDR3 is 17 amino acids long. Trimming removed 0 bases from V and 4 bases from J, with 16 bases in between.

The chain uses TRBV6-6 and TRBJ2-1; 9 bases fit TRBD2. V dropped 6 bases and J dropped 4; count of bases not matched to a gene: 13. The CDR3 has 17 amino acids. Germline values: CDR1 MNHNY, CDR2 SVGAGI (reference sequence). This CDR3 is CASRSSARLADYNEQFF. In DNA, the CDR3 is TGTGCCAGCAGATCCTCAGCGAGACTAGCGGATTACAATGAGCAGTTCTTC.